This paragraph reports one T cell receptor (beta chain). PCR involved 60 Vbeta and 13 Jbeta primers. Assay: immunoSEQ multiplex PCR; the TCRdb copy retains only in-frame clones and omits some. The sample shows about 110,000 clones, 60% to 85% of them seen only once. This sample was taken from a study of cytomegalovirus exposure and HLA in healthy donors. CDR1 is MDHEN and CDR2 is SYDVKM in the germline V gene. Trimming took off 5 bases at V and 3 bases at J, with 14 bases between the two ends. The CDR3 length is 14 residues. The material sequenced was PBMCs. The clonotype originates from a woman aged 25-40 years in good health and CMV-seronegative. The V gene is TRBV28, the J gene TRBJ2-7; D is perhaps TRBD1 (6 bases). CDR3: CASSTTGTSYEQYF. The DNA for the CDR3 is TGTGCCAGCAGTACAACCGGGACAAGCTACGAGCAGTACTTC.